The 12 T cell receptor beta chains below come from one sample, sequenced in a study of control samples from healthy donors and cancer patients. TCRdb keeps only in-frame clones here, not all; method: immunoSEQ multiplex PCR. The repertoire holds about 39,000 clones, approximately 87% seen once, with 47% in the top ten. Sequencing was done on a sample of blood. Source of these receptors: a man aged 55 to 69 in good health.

CDR3 sequence (DNA): TGTGCCAGCACCCCTCCGGCGTGGATAAGGACTGAAGCTTTCTTT. This encodes CASTPPAWIRTEAFF. The V gene is TRBV28, the J gene TRBJ1-1, with D hard to call. Germline V gives CDR1 MDHEN, CDR2 SYDVKM. This CDR3 has 15 amino acids. Trimming took 7 bases from V and 5 from J, leaving 20 bases between them. Looking up the rest from reference TRBV28 and TRBJ1-1 gives the full variable domain: DVKVTQSSRYLVKRTGEKVFLECVQDMDHENMFWYRQDPGLGLRLIYFSYDVKMKEKGDIPEGYSVSREKKERFSLILESASTNQTSMYLCASTPPAWIRTEAFFGQGTRLTVV.

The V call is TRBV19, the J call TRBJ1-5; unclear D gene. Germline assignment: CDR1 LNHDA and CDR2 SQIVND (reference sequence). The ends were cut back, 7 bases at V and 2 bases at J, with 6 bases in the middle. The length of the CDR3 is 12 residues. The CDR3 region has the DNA TGTGCCAGTAAATTTCGCAATCAGCCCCAGCATTTT. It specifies CASKFRNQPQHF.

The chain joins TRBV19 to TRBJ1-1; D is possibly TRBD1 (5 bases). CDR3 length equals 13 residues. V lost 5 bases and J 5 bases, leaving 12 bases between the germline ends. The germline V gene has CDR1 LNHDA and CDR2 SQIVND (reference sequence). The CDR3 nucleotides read TGTGCCAGTAGTGGGGACCGAAGGACTGAAGCTTTCTTT. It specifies CASSGDRRTEAFF.

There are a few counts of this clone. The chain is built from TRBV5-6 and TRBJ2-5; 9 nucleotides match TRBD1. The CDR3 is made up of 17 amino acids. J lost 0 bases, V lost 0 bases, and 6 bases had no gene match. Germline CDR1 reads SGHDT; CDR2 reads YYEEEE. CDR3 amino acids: CASSLAGQGLYQETQYF. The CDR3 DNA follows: TGTGCCAGCAGCTTGGCGGGACAGGGATTGTACCAAGAGACCCAGTACTTC. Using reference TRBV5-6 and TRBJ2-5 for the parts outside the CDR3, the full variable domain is DAGVTQSPTHLIKTRGQQVTLRCSPKSGHDTVSWYQQALGQGPQFIFQYYEEEERQRGNFPDRFSGHQFPNYSSELNVNALLLGDSALYLCASSLAGQGLYQETQYFGPGTRLLVL.

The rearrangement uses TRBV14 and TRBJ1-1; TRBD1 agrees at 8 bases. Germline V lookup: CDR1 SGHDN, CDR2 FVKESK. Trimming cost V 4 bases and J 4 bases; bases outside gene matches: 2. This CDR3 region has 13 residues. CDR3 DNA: TGTGCCAGCAGCCTTACAGGGGGCACTGAAGCTTTCTTT. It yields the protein CASSLTGGTEAFF. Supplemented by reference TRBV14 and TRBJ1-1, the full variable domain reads EAGVTQFPSHSVIEKGQTVTLRCDPISGHDNLYWYRRVMGKEIKFLLHFVKESKQDESGMPNNRFLAERTGGTYSTLKVQPAELEDSGVYFCASSLTGGTEAFFGQGTRLTVV.

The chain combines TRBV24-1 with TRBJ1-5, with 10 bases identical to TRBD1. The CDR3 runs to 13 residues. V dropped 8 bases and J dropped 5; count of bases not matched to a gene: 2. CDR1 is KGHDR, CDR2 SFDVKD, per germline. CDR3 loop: CATTGTGDQPQHF. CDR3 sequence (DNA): TGTGCCACCACCGGGACAGGGGATCAGCCCCAGCATTTT.

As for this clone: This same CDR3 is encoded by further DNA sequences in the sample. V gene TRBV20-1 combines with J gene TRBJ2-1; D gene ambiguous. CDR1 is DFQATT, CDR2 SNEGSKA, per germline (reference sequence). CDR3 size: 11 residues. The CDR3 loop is CSLYSGNEQFF. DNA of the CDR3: TGCAGCCTGTATTCAGGCAATGAGCAGTTCTTC.

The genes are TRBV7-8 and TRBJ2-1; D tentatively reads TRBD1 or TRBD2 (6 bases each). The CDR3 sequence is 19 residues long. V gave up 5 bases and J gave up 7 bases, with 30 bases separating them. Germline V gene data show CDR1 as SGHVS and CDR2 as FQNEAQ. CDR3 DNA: TGTGCCAGCAGCCGGCGAAGGAGGGGGTCAGTTACTGGGACGAATGAGCAGTTCTTC. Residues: CASSRRRRGSVTGTNEQFF.

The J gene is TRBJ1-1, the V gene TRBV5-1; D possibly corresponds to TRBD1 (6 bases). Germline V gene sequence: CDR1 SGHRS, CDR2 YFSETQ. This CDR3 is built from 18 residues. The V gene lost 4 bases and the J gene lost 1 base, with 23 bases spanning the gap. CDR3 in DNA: TGCGCCAGCAGCCCGGTGGTGACAGGAGGGTGGGGGAACACTGAAGCTTTCTTT. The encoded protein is CASSPVVTGGWGNTEAFF. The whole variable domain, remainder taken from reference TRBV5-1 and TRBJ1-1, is KAGVTQTPRYLIKTRGQQVTLSCSPISGHRSVSWYQQTPGQGLQFLFEYFSETQRNKGNFPGRFSGRQFSNSRSEMNVSTLELGDSALYLCASSPVVTGGWGNTEAFFGQGTRLTVV.

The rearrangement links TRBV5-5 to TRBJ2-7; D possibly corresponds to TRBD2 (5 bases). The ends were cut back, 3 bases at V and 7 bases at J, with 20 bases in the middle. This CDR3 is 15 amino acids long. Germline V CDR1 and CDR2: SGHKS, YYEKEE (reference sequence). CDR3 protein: CASSSQLRQGGEQYF. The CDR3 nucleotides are TGTGCCAGCAGCTCCCAACTTAGACAAGGCGGGGAGCAGTACTTC.

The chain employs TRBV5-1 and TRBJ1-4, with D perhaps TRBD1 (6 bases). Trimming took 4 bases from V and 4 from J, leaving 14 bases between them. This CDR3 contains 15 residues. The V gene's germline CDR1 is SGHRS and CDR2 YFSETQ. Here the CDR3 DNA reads TGCGCCAGCAGCGTAGACGGACAGAATAATGAAAAACTGTTTTTT. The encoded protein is CASSVDGQNNEKLFF.

The CDR3 region is CASRPLQTGAYGYTF. CDR3 nucleotides: TGTGCCAGCAGACCACTACAGACAGGGGCCTATGGCTACACCTTC. The rearrangement links TRBV14 to TRBJ1-2, with 8 bases lining up with TRBD1. From germline, CDR1 is SGHDN and CDR2 FVKESK. V trimming: 6 bases; J trimming: 4 bases; junction bases outside the gene matches: 10. CDR3 size: 15 residues.